This entry lists 7 T cell receptor beta chains sequenced from one sample in a study of PD-1 blockade in classical Hodgkin lymphoma. There was relapse after autologous stem cell transplantation in every patient, and there was variation in brentuximab vedotin exposure. Only in-frame clones appear in the TCRdb table, and some are missing; sequencing was by immunoSEQ multiplex PCR. The top ten hold less than 3% of the sample, which has some 96,000 clones, around nine tenths seen once. The sequencing used peripheral blood mononuclear cells (PBMCs), collected at baseline. These receptors all come from a human donor with classical Hodgkin lymphoma.

The CDR3 loop reads CAWSGGTSGRPQFF. DNA of the CDR3: TGTGCCTGGAGTGGGGGGACTAGCGGAAGACCCCAGTTCTTC. V gene TRBV30 combines with J gene TRBJ2-1; 11 nucleotides agree with TRBD2. This CDR3 is 14 amino acids long. In germline, CDR1 is GTSNPN, CDR2 SVGIG (reference sequence). The V segment lost 1 base and the J segment 13 bases; nucleotides outside the gene matches: 9.

The rearrangement uses TRBV6-5 and TRBJ2-1, with 12 positions matching TRBD2. From germline, CDR1 is MNHEY and CDR2 SVGAGI. With 6 bases clipped from V and 6 bases from J, the junction kept 3 bases outside the gene matches. This CDR3 is 14 amino acids long. The chain's CDR3 is CASRTSGGFNEQFF. In nucleotides, the CDR3 is TGTGCCAGCAGAACTAGCGGGGGGTTCAATGAGCAGTTCTTC.

The V gene is TRBV19, the J gene TRBJ2-1, with D perhaps matching TRBD2 (6 bases). V lost 3 bases to trimming and J lost 2 bases, with 11 bases between them. This CDR3 comprises 15 residues. Germline CDR1 is LNHDA and CDR2 is SQIVND (reference sequence). CDR3 protein: CASSIRGTPYNEQFF. CDR3 nucleotide sequence: TGTGCCAGTAGTATCCGGGGGACGCCCTACAATGAGCAGTTCTTC.

The rearrangement joins TRBV6-5 to TRBJ1-1; D is perhaps TRBD1 (5 bases). V was shortened by 0 bases and J by 8 bases, with 13 bases between the two germline ends. Germline CDR1 MNHEY, CDR2 SVGAGI. The CDR3 extends over 14 amino acids. In DNA form, the CDR3 reads TGTGCCAGCAGTTACTCGAGTATAGCAGGGGAAGCTTTCTTT. Its translation is CASSYSSIAGEAFF.

The chain recombines TRBV6-1 with TRBJ2-2; a weak D match, TRBD1 (7 bases). Germline assignment: CDR1 MNHNS and CDR2 SASEGT. V lost 10 bases to trimming and J lost 5 bases, with 14 bases between them. This CDR3 has 13 amino acids. The CDR3 region is CATAGQLTGELFF. DNA for the CDR3: TGTGCCACCGCGGGACAGCTGACCGGGGAGCTGTTTTTT.

V is TRBV21-1 and J is TRBJ2-7; the table names TRBD1, a call not compared with the DNA. TRBV21-1 is marked as a pseudogene. The CDR3 runs 16 residues. The CDR3 is CASSSQSGATPDEQYF. The CDR3, as DNA: TGTGCCAGCAGCTCCCAATCAGGGGCTACGCCTGACGAGCAGTACTTC.

The chain links TRBV11-3 to TRBJ2-7; D remains unclear. Germline CDR1 and CDR2: SGHNT and YENEEA. This CDR3 contains 13 residues. V was pared by 0 bases and J by 0 bases, with 3 bases between. The CDR3 region is CASSLDNSYEQYF. For the CDR3, the DNA is TGTGCCAGCAGCTTAGACAACTCCTACGAGCAGTACTTC.